What follows describes a single T cell receptor beta chain. This clone was observed once. Its binding antigen is unknown. No per-base quality is available; no much larger clone lies one base away. The collaborating institutions used their own protocols to collect whole blood in K2EDTA tubes. Collaborator samples were shipped for TCRbeta analysis as frozen whole blood, isolated PBMCs, or DNA extracted from either sample type. The sample comes from a study of blood T cell repertoires in COVID-19 (dated by TCRdb to the early 2020s). Background on the whole study: Samples covering the acute and convalescent phases of COVID-19 were provided by collaborators in the United States, Italy and Spain. The prospective study material was composed of cDNA or gDNA derived from T cells, B-cell-depleted T cells, or PBMCs. Where available, HLA class I and class II types were obtained from metadata supplied by the sample provider rather than from assay-based typing. The repertoires were made available in a free public database intended to serve as a resource for research on the immune response to SARS-CoV-2. Samples came from the ongoing ImmuneRACE study (first 160 participants) plus 1,254 subjects from 6 global collaborators. The dataset comprised deeply sampled blood TCRbeta repertoires from subjects exposed to, actively infected with, or recovered from COVID-19. Sample metadata almost always included a de-identified subject ID, COVID-19 status, age in years and sex.

The immunoSEQ Assay, a bias-controlled multiplex PCR, was used to amplify TCRbeta CDR3 regions from genomic DNA. As for how the authors treated the data: Within the assay, amplification of reference gene primers was used to estimate how many nucleated cells each sample contained. To quantify the absolute abundance of each unique TCRbeta CDR3 rearrangement, sequence reads were collapsed and filtered. For each sample, productive Simpson clonality was calculated as the square root of Simpson's diversity index across productive rearrangements. TCRdb took this table from immuneACCESS and kept in-frame rearrangements with V and J called. Such tables lack part of the clones; where checked against another copy, unresolved V genes explain under half of the gap, and the rest is unexplained. V and J calls and clone size come straight from that table; D and trimming were deduced from the DNA. The sample table contains 90,000 to 100,000 clones; only one count was recorded for about 84% of them. The top ten hold 4% to 5.5% of the sample.

The CDR3, from cysteine to phenylalanine, totals 14 residues. CDR3 DNA is the only sequence kept; it has 42 bases, read in frame from the first base. Trimming takes 2 bases from V and 4 bases from J, and the germline ends sit 11 bases apart. CDR1 MNHEY and CDR2 SVGEGT are derived from the germline V gene. Paper-wide results and their limitations: How much clinical and demographic metadata was included differed by source and by participant, and the metadata was provided uncurated.

Material for sequencing was peripheral blood. This receptor was obtained from a man aged 60 to 75 with acute or convalescent COVID-19. Rearrangement joined TRBV6-2 or TRBV6-3 to TRBJ1-2; no D gene call is confident. The CDR3 corresponds to CASSYEVLGYGYTF. The DNA sequence reads TGTGCCAGCAGTTACGAGGTATTAGGCTATGGCTACACCTTC.